This TCR beta chain came from a study of spatial heterogeneity in lung cancer. Study-wide results and limits: TCRs found ubiquitously expanded in tumor appeared in blood more at resection than at follow-up.

Time point defined: blood at routine non-recurrence follow-up after resection. The CDR3 runs to 14 residues. V was cut by 4 bases and J by 6 bases, with 12 bases left in between. This clonotype was seen only a few times. Its antigen is still unknown. Individually, TCR cDNA molecules were each labelled with a unique molecular identifier. Via MiXCR, TCRdb re-called the 5' RACE reads, giving one row per CDR3 protein. The sample records 95,000 to 120,000 distinct CDR3 sequences, 10% to 11% being singletons. This clonotype was sampled from a female donor with early-stage non-small cell lung cancer. V gene TRBV12-3 or TRBV12-4 combines with J gene TRBJ1-4; D is possibly TRBD1 (5 bases). The sample in question was PBMCs, obtained at follow-up. The DNA for the CDR3 is TGTGCCAGCAGTTCGGTGACAGACGATGAAAAACTGTTTTTT. Translation: CASSSVTDDEKLFF.